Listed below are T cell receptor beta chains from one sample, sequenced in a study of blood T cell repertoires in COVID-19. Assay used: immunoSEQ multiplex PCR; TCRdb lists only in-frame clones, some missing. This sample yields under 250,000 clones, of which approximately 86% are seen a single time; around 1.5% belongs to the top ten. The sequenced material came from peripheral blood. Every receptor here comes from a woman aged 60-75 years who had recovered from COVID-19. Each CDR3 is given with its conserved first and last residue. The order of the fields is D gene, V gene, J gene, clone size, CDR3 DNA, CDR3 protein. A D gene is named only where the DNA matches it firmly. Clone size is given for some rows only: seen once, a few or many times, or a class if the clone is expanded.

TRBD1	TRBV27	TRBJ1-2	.	TGTGCCAGCAGATCTGGACAGGGGGTCTATGGCTACACCTTC	CASRSGQGVYGYTF
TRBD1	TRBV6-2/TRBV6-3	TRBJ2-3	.	TGTGCCAGCAGCCCTCGGGACAGGCAGTATTTT	CASSPRDRQYF
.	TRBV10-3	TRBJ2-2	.	TGTGCCATCAGCCCTGGCACAGCGAACACCGGGGAGCTGTTTTTT	CAISPGTANTGELFF
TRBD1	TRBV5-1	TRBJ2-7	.	TGCGCCAGCAGCTGGGGGACAGCCTACGAGCAGTACTTC	CASSWGTAYEQYF
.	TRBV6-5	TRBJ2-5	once	TGTGCCAGCAGTCCAGGGGCAATTAAGACCCAGTACTTC	CASSPGAIKTQYF
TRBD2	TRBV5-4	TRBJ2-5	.	TGTGCCAGCAGCGCGACTAGCGGGGGACGGGGGGAGACCCAGTACTTC	CASSATSGGRGETQYF
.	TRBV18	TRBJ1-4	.	TGTGCCAGCTCCGCTCGGGGGGACGGAGATGAAAAACTGTTTTTT	CASSARGDGDEKLFF
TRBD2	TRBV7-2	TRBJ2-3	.	TGTGCCAGCAGCTTAGTACTAGCGGGGGGGCAAGATACGCAGTATTTT	CASSLVLAGGQDTQYF
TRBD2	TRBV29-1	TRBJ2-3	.	TGCAGCGTTGGGACGGGGGGGACACACACAGATACGCAGTATTTT	CSVGTGGTHTDTQYF
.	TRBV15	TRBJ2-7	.	TGTGCCACCAGCAGAGTGGACAGTACCTACGAGCAGTACTTC	CATSRVDSTYEQYF
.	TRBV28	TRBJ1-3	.	TGTGCCAGCAGTTTGTTGGGGGCGTCAGGAAACACCATATATTTT	CASSLLGASGNTIYF
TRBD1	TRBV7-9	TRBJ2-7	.	TGTGCCAGCAGCCTACTGGACAGGGGCCACGAGCAGTACTTC	CASSLLDRGHEQYF
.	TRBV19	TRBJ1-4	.	TGTGCCAGTAGTATCCCCCGGTGGCGGACTGGGGATGAAAAACTGTTTTTT	CASSIPRWRTGDEKLFF
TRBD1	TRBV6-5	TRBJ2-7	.	TGTGCCAGCAGACACGACAGGGTGAGTCCGTACGAGCAGTACTTC	CASRHDRVSPYEQYF
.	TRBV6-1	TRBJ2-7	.	TGTGCCAGCAGTGACCAGGGCAGCTACTCCTACGAGCAGTACTTC	CASSDQGSYSYEQYF
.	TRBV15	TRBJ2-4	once	TGTGCCACCAGCAGAGACCGTCCGGGGTATGATCCCATTCAGTACTTC	CATSRDRPGYDPIQYF
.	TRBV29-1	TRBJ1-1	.	TGCAGCTCCGGACAGTTGAACACTGAAGCTTTCTTT	CSSGQLNTEAFF
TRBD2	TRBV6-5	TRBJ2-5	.	TGTGCCAGCAGCCTGACTAGCGGGAACCAAGAGACCCAGTACTTC	CASSLTSGNQETQYF
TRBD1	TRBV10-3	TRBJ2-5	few	TGTGCCACCCGGGGGGGGACAGGGGATTCAGAAGAGACCCAGTACTTC	CATRGGTGDSEETQYF
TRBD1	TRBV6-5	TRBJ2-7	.	TGTGCCACCCTCAGGGGGACAGGGTCCAGCGAGCAGTACTTC	CATLRGTGSSEQYF
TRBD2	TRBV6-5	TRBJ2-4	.	TGTGCCAGCAGGCCGACTAGCGGGTTGTTTAACATTCAGTACTTC	CASRPTSGLFNIQYF
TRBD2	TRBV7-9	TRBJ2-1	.	TGTGCCAGCAGCTCCACCTCTAGCGGGGGGAACTCCTACAATGAGCAGTTCTTC	CASSSTSSGGNSYNEQFF
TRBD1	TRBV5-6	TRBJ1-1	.	TGTGCCAGCAGCGTCGGGACAGGGACTGAAGCTTTCTTT	CASSVGTGTEAFF
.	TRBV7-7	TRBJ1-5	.	TGTGCTAGCAGCTTAGCCGCGGGTCAGCCCCAGCATTTT	CASSLAAGQPQHF
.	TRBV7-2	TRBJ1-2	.	TGTGCCAGCAGCGTGGGGGGGTCCACCTATGGCTACACCTTC	CASSVGGSTYGYTF
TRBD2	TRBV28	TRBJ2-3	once	TGTGCCAGCAGTTTGACTAGCGGGGGGCCTGGAGATACGCAGTATTTT	CASSLTSGGPGDTQYF
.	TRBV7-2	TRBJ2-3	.	TGTGCCAGCAGCTTAGCGAGGAATTCGGGTACGCAGTATTTT	CASSLARNSGTQYF
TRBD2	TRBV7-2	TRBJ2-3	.	TGTGCCAGCAGCTTAGAAGCGGGGGAGGTCGATACGCAGTATTTT	CASSLEAGEVDTQYF
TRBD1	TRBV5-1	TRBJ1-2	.	TGCGCCAGCAGCTTCGGGACAGGGCGCTATGGCTACACCTTC	CASSFGTGRYGYTF
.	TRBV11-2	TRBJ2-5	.	TGTGCCAGCAGCTTAGCGTCCCTAGGCCCGGAGACCCAGTACTTC	CASSLASLGPETQYF
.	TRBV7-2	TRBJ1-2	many	TGTGCCAGCAGCGGTACCATGGGGCTCTATGGCTACACCTTC	CASSGTMGLYGYTF
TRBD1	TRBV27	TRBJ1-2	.	TGTGCCAGCAGTTTCACAGGGGAGACCTATGGCTACACCTTC	CASSFTGETYGYTF
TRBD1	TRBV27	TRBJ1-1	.	TGTGCCAGCAGTAAAGACAGGGGGCCGACTGAAGCTTTCTTT	CASSKDRGPTEAFF
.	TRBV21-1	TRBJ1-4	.	TGTGCCAGCAGCAAAGGCGCCAGGCTGGCTTGGGTTGAAAAACTGTTTTTT	CASSKGARLAWVEKLFF
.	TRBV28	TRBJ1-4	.	TGTGCCAGCAGCACTTCGCAGGGAAAGGATATTTTT	CASSTSQGKDIF
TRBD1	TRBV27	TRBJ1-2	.	TGTGCCAGCAGTTGGACAGGGTCCAATCGTGGCTACACCTTC	CASSWTGSNRGYTF
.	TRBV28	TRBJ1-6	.	TGTGCCAGCAGTTTGTTGGGTACGGGTTCACCCCTCCACTTT	CASSLLGTGSPLHF
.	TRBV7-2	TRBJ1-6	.	TGTGCCAGCAGCTGGGGGGGGAATTCACCCCTCCACTTT	CASSWGGNSPLHF
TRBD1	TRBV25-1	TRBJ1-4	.	TGTGCCAGCAGGGACAGGGAGGGAGAAAAACTGTTTTTT	CASRDREGEKLFF
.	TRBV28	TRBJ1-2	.	TGTGCCAGCAGTTTAAGAGTCTATGGCTACACCTTC	CASSLRVYGYTF
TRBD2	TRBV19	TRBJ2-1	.	TGTGCCAGTAGTATTCTGACTAGCGGGGGGTTCGGCAAGGAGTTCTTC	CASSILTSGGFGKEFF
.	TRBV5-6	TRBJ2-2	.	TGTGCCAGCAGCTTGGGGACAGCCTCCGGGGAGCTGTTTTTT	CASSLGTASGELFF
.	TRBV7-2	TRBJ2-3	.	TGTGCCAGCAGCTTGAAGAAGAGCCGCACAGATACGCAGTATTTT	CASSLKKSRTDTQYF
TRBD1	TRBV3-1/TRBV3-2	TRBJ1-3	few	TGTGCCAGCAGCTACGGGACAGCCTCTGGAAACACCATATATTTT	CASSYGTASGNTIYF
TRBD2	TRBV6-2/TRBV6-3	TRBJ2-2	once	TGTGCCAGCAGCCTCAGGGGACTAGCGGGGGGCGGGGAGCTGTTTTTT	CASSLRGLAGGGELFF
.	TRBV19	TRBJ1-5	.	TGTGCCAGTAGTATCTACAGGCAGCAAAATCAGCCCCAGCATTTT	CASSIYRQQNQPQHF
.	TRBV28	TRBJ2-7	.	TGTGCCAGCGAATCCCCAGGACTCTCCTACGAGCAGTACTTC	CASESPGLSYEQYF
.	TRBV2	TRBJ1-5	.	TGTGCCAGCAGCGGGGGGGGGAATCAGCCCCAGCATTTT	CASSGGGNQPQHF
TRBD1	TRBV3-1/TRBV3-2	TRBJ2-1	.	TGTGCCAGCAGCCCCGGGACAGGGTTAAACTCCTACAATGAGCAGTTCTTC	CASSPGTGLNSYNEQFF
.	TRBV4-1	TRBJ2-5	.	TGCGCCAGCAGCCCGACAGGGAGGGAGACCCAGTACTTC	CASSPTGRETQYF
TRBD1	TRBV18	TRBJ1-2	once	TGTGCCAGCTCACCTGACAGGGTGGATGGCTACACCTTC	CASSPDRVDGYTF
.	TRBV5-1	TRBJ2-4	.	TGCGCCAGCAGCACCAGGGGTCAGGCCAAAAACATTCAGTACTTC	CASSTRGQAKNIQYF
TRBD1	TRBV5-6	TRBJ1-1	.	TGTGCCAGCAGCTCCGACAGGGGAAACACTGAAGCTTTCTTT	CASSSDRGNTEAFF
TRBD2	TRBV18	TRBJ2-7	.	TGTGCCAGCTCACCCCTCCGAGCGGGGCTTTACGAGCAGTACTTC	CASSPLRAGLYEQYF
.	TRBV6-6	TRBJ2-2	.	TGTGCCAGCTGTCGAATCGGCCCGACTCACACCGGGGAGCTGTTTTTT	CASCRIGPTHTGELFF
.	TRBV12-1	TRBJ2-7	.	TGTGCCAGCAGCTTTGAAGCAGGGCCCTACGAGCAGTACTTC	CASSFEAGPYEQYF
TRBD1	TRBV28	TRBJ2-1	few	TGTGCCAGCAGGGGACAGGGGTTTGTCAATGAGCAGTTCTTC	CASRGQGFVNEQFF